Below are 32 T cell receptor beta chains sequenced from a single sample in a study of regulatory T cells in long-lasting Graves disease. In building TCR beta libraries, iRepertoire HTBI primers were used together with Arm-PCR of CDR3 regions. MiXCR was run by TCRdb on the multiplex PCR reads, yielding one entry per CDR3 protein. In the table there are fewer than 400,000 distinct CDR3 sequences, roughly a fifth of which are singletons. Documented time point: persistent/refractory GD, antithyroid drugs over 5 years with positive TRAb. RNA isolated from PBMCs was used to make the TCR library. The source material was peripheral blood mononuclear cells (PBMCs), sampled when the disease was refractory, from a patient treated with antithyroid drugs. The receptors come from a female donor with Graves disease.

The rearrangement uses TRBV7-3 and TRBJ2-7, with 9 bases lining up with TRBD1. J was trimmed by 5 bases and V by 5 bases; bases with no gene match: 10. CDR3 length equals 15 residues. Germline loops: CDR1 SGHTA, CDR2 FQGTGA. Here the CDR3 DNA reads TGTGCCAGCAGCGCTGGGACAGGGATTGCCCACGAGCAGTACTTC. Its translation is CASSAGTGIAHEQYF.

This clonotype showed up many times. This chain joins TRBV28 and TRBJ2-7; 14 positions match TRBD2. From germline, CDR1 is MDHEN and CDR2 SYDVKM. V trimming: 7 bases; J trimming: 4 bases; junction bases outside the gene matches: 6. The CDR3 runs 15 residues. DNA for the CDR3: TGTGCCAGCACCCGCGGGACTAGCGGGAGTTACGAGCAGTACTTC. Encoded protein: CASTRGTSGSYEQYF.

Points on this clonotype: Since a much larger clone is just one base distant, this may be a read error. The rearrangement joins TRBV12-3 or TRBV12-4 to TRBJ2-7; 7 nucleotides match TRBD2. The junction had 4 bases not matched to a gene; V was cut back by 4 bases and J by 4 bases. The CDR3 loop spans 13 amino acids. The CDR3 region is CASSSAGEYEQYF. The CDR3 DNA follows: TGTGCCAGCAGTTCCGCGGGGGAATACGAGCAGTACTTC.

This clonotype was found a few times. The chain combines TRBV20-1 with TRBJ1-2; D ambiguous. Per the germline V gene, CDR1 is DFQATT and CDR2 is SNEGSKA (reference sequence). The CDR3 consists of 15 residues. The V and J ends lost 0 bases and 4 bases respectively, with 15 bases between them. This CDR3 is CSARDQDKGSYGYTF. DNA for the CDR3: TGCAGTGCTAGAGACCAAGATAAGGGAAGCTATGGCTACACCTTC.

This clonotype was detected only a few times. This CDR3 reads CASSVDRGLTEAFF. The CDR3 DNA reads as TGTGCCAGCAGTGTTGACAGGGGGTTAACTGAAGCTTTCTTT. The J gene is TRBJ1-1, the V gene TRBV27; 9 bases line up with TRBD1. The junction had 6 bases not matched to a gene; V was cut back by 5 bases and J by 5 bases. This CDR3 is built from 14 residues. Germline loops: CDR1 MNHEY, CDR2 SMNVEV (reference sequence).

V and J are TRBV27 and TRBJ2-2; 7 bases match TRBD1. CDR1 is MNHEY, CDR2 SMNVEV, per germline (reference sequence). This CDR3 has 16 amino acids. Trimming took 5 bases from V and 2 from J; bases not matched to a gene: 8. As DNA, the CDR3 is TGTGCCAGCAGTCCGCGGACAGGCTTAAACACCGGGGAGCTGTTTTTT. The encoded protein is CASSPRTGLNTGELFF.

This clonotype has more than one count but fewer than ten. V and J are TRBV3-1 and TRBJ2-6; D remains ambiguous. V gave up 1 base and J gave up 2 bases, with 18 bases separating them. This CDR3 is 19 amino acids long. CDR1 LGHDT and CDR2 YNNKEL come from the germline V gene (reference sequence). Here the CDR3 DNA reads TGTGCCAGCAGCCAAGCGCAGACACGGCTAAGAGCTGGGGCCAACGTCCTGACTTTC. Amino acids: CASSQAQTRLRAGANVLTF. Drawing the rest from reference TRBV3-1 and TRBJ2-6, the complete variable domain is DTAVSQTPKYLVTQMGNDKSIKCEQNLGHDTMYWYKQDSKKFLKIMFSYNNKELIINETVPNRFSPKSPDKAHLNLHINSLELGDSAVYFCASSQAQTRLRAGANVLTFGAGSRLTVL.

A few counts support this clonotype. This is likely a read error, given that the CDR3 carries no conserved phenylalanine or tryptophan at its end. The chain recombines TRBV29-1 with TRBJ2-5; D call uncertain. The V gene lost 0 bases and the J gene lost 8 bases, with 10 bases spanning the gap. Germline loops: CDR1 SQVTM, CDR2 ANQGSEA. This CDR3 spans 12 amino acids. The CDR3 sequence is CSVEDLQVTQYS. Here the CDR3 DNA reads TGCAGCGTTGAAGACCTCCAAGTAACCCAGTACTCC.

The J gene is TRBJ2-7, the V gene TRBV10-3, with D unresolved. This CDR3 region has 14 residues. Trimming pared 0 bases from V and 2 bases from J, leaving 8 bases between. Germline CDR1 reads ENHRY; CDR2 reads SYGVKD. Written as DNA, the CDR3 is TGTGCCATCAGTGAGTCCGAGCAGCCCTACGAGCAGTACTTC. Amino acids: CAISESEQPYEQYF.

The table lists this clonotype with many counts. This sequence joins TRBV12-3 or TRBV12-4 and TRBJ1-5, with D unresolved. This CDR3 spans 13 amino acids. The V and J ends lost 3 bases and 5 bases respectively, with 8 bases between them. The CDR3 nucleotides read TGTGCCAGCAGTTTTCGCCCGCATCAGCCCCAGCATTTT. Amino acid sequence: CASSFRPHQPQHF.

A remark on this clonotype: The junction departs from the called germline gene at one end, perhaps through a read error. This chain joins TRBV19 and TRBJ1-2; D call uncertain. CDR3 length: 15 residues. CDR1 is LNHDA and CDR2 is SQIVND in the germline V gene (reference sequence). CDR3: CTSSARVMKRYGYTF. CDR3 nucleotides: TGTACCAGTAGTGCCCGGGTTATGAAACGCTATGGCTACACCTTC.

The gene calls are TRBV7-2 and TRBJ2-7, with D perhaps TRBD1 or TRBD2 (5 bases each). The CDR3 is 16 amino acids. Trimming shortened V by 5 bases and J by 4 bases, and 21 bases separated the two germline ends. CDR1 is SGHTA and CDR2 is FQGNSA in the germline V gene. DNA of the CDR3: TGTGCCAGCAGCCCAGCGGTAGGACAAGCCTTATACGAGCAGTACTTC. Residues: CASSPAVGQALYEQYF.

Only a few counts were recorded for this clonotype. The chain has TRBV9 and TRBJ1-2; weak D call: TRBD1 (5 bases). The V gene lost 3 bases and the J gene lost 3 bases, with 18 bases spanning the gap. The germline CDR1 and CDR2 sequences are SGDLS and YYNGEE. The CDR3 totals 16 residues. CDR3 coding DNA: TGTGCCAGCAGCGCCTCCCCGGCGGGGCCCTACTATGGCTACACCTTC. This codes for CASSASPAGPYYGYTF.

This clonotype was seen at least ten times. J is TRBJ2-5 and V is TRBV5-1; TRBD1 matches 7 bases. The CDR3 is made up of 17 amino acids. In germline, CDR1 is SGHRS, CDR2 YFSETQ. Germline trimming cut 4 bases from V and 4 bases from J; bases unmatched to any gene: 16. The CDR3 loop is CASSPQPTGWIGETQYF. CDR3 in DNA: TGCGCCAGCAGCCCGCAGCCGACAGGGTGGATTGGAGAGACCCAGTACTTC. Variable domain in full (rest from reference TRBV5-1 and TRBJ2-5): KAGVTQTPRYLIKTRGQQVTLSCSPISGHRSVSWYQQTPGQGLQFLFEYFSETQRNKGNFPGRFSGRQFSNSRSEMNVSTLELGDSALYLCASSPQPTGWIGETQYFGPGTRLLVL.

With regard to this clonotype: The junction departs from the called germline gene at one end, perhaps through a read error. V is TRBV18 and J is TRBJ2-7; 9 bases are shared with TRBD2. Germline V gene sequence: CDR1 KGHSH, CDR2 LQKENI. This CDR3 spans 16 amino acids. CDR3 bases: TGTGCCAGCTCACCAAGAGGACTAGCGACCAGCTACGAGCGGTACTTC. Translated: CASSPRGLATSYERYF.

This clonotype was detected many times. This chain connects TRBV7-9 to TRBJ2-7; weak D call: TRBD1 (6 bases). CDR1 and CDR2 from the germline V gene are SEHNR and FQNEAQ (reference sequence). This CDR3 spans 13 amino acids. With 5 bases removed from V and 2 bases from J, the gap between germline ends came to 10 bases. The CDR3 nucleotides are TGTGCCAGCAGCGATAACAGGGCCTACGAGCAGTACTTC. Translated: CASSDNRAYEQYF.

This clonotype was picked up many times. The V and J genes are TRBV7-9 and TRBJ2-7; D could derive from TRBD1 or TRBD2 (6 bases each). CDR1 is SEHNR, CDR2 FQNEAQ, per germline (reference sequence). V shed 1 base and J shed 4 bases, with 11 bases lying between them. The CDR3 length is 14 residues. The CDR3 DNA sequence: TGTGCCAGCAGCTTAGGCGGGACAACTTACGAGCAGTACTTC. This sequence encodes CASSLGGTTYEQYF.

The J gene is TRBJ1-1, the V gene TRBV5-6, with D uncertain. CDR1 SGHDT and CDR2 YYEEEE come from the germline V gene. CDR3 length: 13 amino acids. The V end was cut by 5 bases, the J end by 4 bases, with 12 bases between. The CDR3, as DNA: TGTGCCAGCAGAAATACAGTCTCCACTGAAGCTTTCTTT. Residues: CASRNTVSTEAFF.

This clonotype was picked up many times. The CDR3 loop reads CASSHGNQPQHF. CDR3 nucleotides: TGTGCCAGCAGCCACGGAAATCAGCCCCAGCATTTT. This sequence joins TRBV7-9 and TRBJ1-5; D remains ambiguous. Germline V lookup: CDR1 SEHNR, CDR2 FQNEAQ (reference sequence). The CDR3 is 12 amino acids. Trimming took 5 bases from V and 4 from J, leaving 6 bases between them.

In regard to this clonotype: This may stem from a read error, because a much larger clone lies one nucleotide away. The gene calls are TRBV24-1 and TRBJ2-5, with D perhaps assigned TRBD1 or TRBD2 (5 bases each). CDR3 length equals 13 residues. Trimming removed 4 bases at V and 7 bases at J, with 12 bases between. Germline-derived CDR1 and CDR2 are KGHDR and SFDVKD. The CDR3 spells CATSDPRGSTQYF. DNA for the CDR3: TGTGCCACCAGTGACCCACGGGGCTCGACCCAGTACTTC.

In regard to this clonotype: A read error may be the cause here, since a much bigger clone is one base away. The rearrangement uses TRBV28 and TRBJ2-2, with 7 positions matching TRBD1. This CDR3 has 15 amino acids. From germline, CDR1 is MDHEN and CDR2 SYDVKM. As DNA, the CDR3 is TGTGCCAGCAGGTGGGACAGCGCTAACACCGGGGAGCCGTTTTTT. Its protein product is CASRWDSANTGEPFF.

As concerns this clonotype: This may stem from a read error, because a much larger clone lies one nucleotide away. This sequence joins TRBV7-9 and TRBJ2-5; 9 bases are a match to TRBD2. The CDR3 covers 14 residues. CDR1 is SEHNR, CDR2 FQNEAQ, per germline (reference sequence). The CDR3 sequence is CASSSSGGQETRYF. In DNA form, the CDR3 reads TGTGCCAGCAGCTCAAGCGGGGGGCAGGAGACCCGGTACTTC.

This sequence joins TRBV10-3 and TRBJ1-5, with 8 bases matching TRBD1. V lost 6 bases and J lost 6; bases outside the gene matches: 4. The CDR3 has 13 amino acids. The germline V gene has CDR1 ENHRY and CDR2 SYGVKD. This chain's CDR3 is CAIRQGGSQPQHF. CDR3 DNA: TGTGCCATCAGACAGGGGGGTAGTCAGCCCCAGCATTTT.

This clonotype was found many times. V and J are TRBV11-2 and TRBJ2-7; D might be TRBD1 or TRBD2, each matching 5 bases. The CDR3 covers 17 residues. Trimming pared 3 bases from V and 0 bases from J, leaving 18 bases between. The V gene's germline CDR1 is SGHAT and CDR2 FQNNGV. CDR3 nucleotide sequence: TGTGCCAGCAGCTTCCCGCCACTATGGGGGAGCTCCTACGAGCAGTACTTC. Residues: CASSFPPLWGSSYEQYF.

This sequence joins TRBV5-4 and TRBJ2-7; maybe TRBD2 (6 bases). CDR3 size: 14 residues. V gave up 2 bases and J gave up 2 bases, with 11 bases separating them. The germline V gene has CDR1 SGHNT and CDR2 YYREEE (reference sequence). In DNA, the CDR3 is TGTGCCAGCAGCTTCGGGGGATTCACCTACGAGCAGTACTTC. Residues: CASSFGGFTYEQYF.

As to this clonotype: A much larger clone sits a single nucleotide away, making a read error possible. CDR3 coding DNA: TGTGCCAGCAGCTTAGGCTACCGGGGACCGCCGATCTACGAGCAGTACTTC. Residues: CASSLGYRGPPIYEQYF. This chain uses TRBV13 with TRBJ2-7; D tentatively reads TRBD1 or TRBD2 (5 bases each). The CDR3 runs to 17 residues. Germline V CDR1 and CDR2: PRHDT, FYEKMQ (reference sequence). V lost 0 bases, J lost 3 bases, and 18 bases lay in between.

Only a few counts were recorded for this clonotype. The gene calls are TRBV3-1 and TRBJ1-1; D call uncertain. The CDR3 length is 14 residues. Between the trimmed V and J ends, which lost 4 bases and 1 base, there was a span of 10 bases. Per germline, CDR1 LGHDT and CDR2 YNNKEL (reference sequence). CDR3 nucleotides: TGTGCCAGCAGCCGATCTTCTGGGAACACTGAAGCTTTCTTT. Translated, it gives CASSRSSGNTEAFF.

In this sample, this clonotype turned up many times. The chain has TRBV20-1 and TRBJ1-1, with D perhaps matching TRBD1 (6 bases). Trimming stripped 1 base from V and 1 base from J, with 13 bases between. This CDR3 is 15 amino acids long. Germline V gene lookup returns CDR1 DFQATT and CDR2 SNEGSKA (reference sequence). The CDR3 loop reads CSARGLSGENTEAFF. The CDR3 DNA sequence: TGCAGTGCTAGAGGTCTATCAGGGGAGAACACTGAAGCTTTCTTT.

This clonotype was counted at least ten times. The chain employs TRBV19 and TRBJ1-2; D unclear. Germline lookup yields CDR1 LNHDA and CDR2 SQIVND (reference sequence). Trimming cost V 3 bases and J 4 bases, with 12 bases left between them. The CDR3 consists of 14 residues. CDR3 protein: CASSIGNIPYGYTF. DNA for the CDR3: TGTGCCAGTAGTATCGGAAACATCCCCTATGGCTACACCTTC.

This clonotype appeared many times. V usage is TRBV7-2 and J usage is TRBJ2-5; 9 bases map to TRBD1. This CDR3 is built from 15 residues. V gave up 7 bases and J gave up 4 bases; unmatched junction bases: 10. Per the germline V gene, CDR1 is SGHTA and CDR2 is FQGNSA. In nucleotides, the CDR3 is TGTGCCAGCACCCCCGACAGGGGGGGACGAGAGACCCAGTACTTC. Translating gives CASTPDRGGRETQYF.

This clonotype has a count of ten or more. The chain has TRBV19 and TRBJ1-1; D uncertain. Germline CDR1 reads LNHDA; CDR2 reads SQIVND (reference sequence). The CDR3 loop spans 11 amino acids. The V gene lost 6 bases and the J gene lost 1 base, with 3 bases spanning the gap. The CDR3 loop is CASRANTEAFF. The CDR3 DNA reads TGTGCCAGTAGGGCGAACACTGAAGCTTTCTTT.

The table lists this clonotype with a count of one. CDR3 loop: CASSSRTGSTDTQYF. The CDR3 region has the DNA TGTGCCAGCAGCTCCAGAACGGGGAGCACAGATACGCAGTATTTT. The rearrangement uses TRBV11-3 and TRBJ2-3, with a weak D call TRBD2 (5 bases). The V end was cut by 4 bases, the J end by 0 bases, with 11 bases between. Germline V gene sequence: CDR1 SGHNT, CDR2 YENEEA. This CDR3 has 15 amino acids.